Listed below are T cell receptor beta chains from one sample, sequenced in a study of T cell repertoires and HLA-DP antigens. These receptors' antigens are unknown. Sequencing was performed with immunoSEQ multiplex PCR; in TCRdb, only in-frame clones are kept and a portion is missing. Of roughly 70,000 clones listed, just under 80% are singletons. The material sequenced was CD4+ T cells from PBMCs. These receptors were obtained from a man aged 55 to 69 in good health and CMV-seronegative. Each CDR3 is given with its conserved first and last residue. Each record gives: CDR3 protein, CDR3 DNA, D gene, V gene, J gene, clone size. A D gene is named only where the DNA matches it firmly. Not every row has a clone size; where given, it reads once, few, many or a size class.

CDR3 protein: CASSEGIQGYTF
CDR3 DNA: TGTGCCAGCAGTGAAGGCATACAAGGCTACACCTTC
D gene: NA
V gene: TRBV6-5
J gene: TRBJ1-2
clone size: NA

CDR3 protein: CASSRDPTRTDTQYF
CDR3 DNA: TGTGCCAGCAGCCGGGACCCAACCAGGACAGATACGCAGTATTTT
D gene: NA
V gene: TRBV5-6
J gene: TRBJ2-3
clone size: NA

CDR3 protein: CASSIRTLNTGELFF
CDR3 DNA: TGTGCCAGTAGTATAAGGACACTTAACACCGGGGAGCTGTTTTTT
D gene: NA
V gene: TRBV19
J gene: TRBJ2-2
clone size: NA

CDR3 protein: CASSPRRDSTGANVLTF
CDR3 DNA: TGTGCCAGCAGTCCCCGAAGAGACTCGACTGGGGCCAACGTCCTGACTTTC
D gene: NA
V gene: TRBV28
J gene: TRBJ2-6
clone size: few

CDR3 protein: CASSDGGGIYEQYF
CDR3 DNA: TGCGCCAGCAGTGATGGCGGGGGGATATACGAGCAGTACTTC
D gene: TRBD2
V gene: TRBV10-1
J gene: TRBJ2-7
clone size: NA

CDR3 protein: CASSQGAGLAQYF
CDR3 DNA: TGCGCCAGCAGCCAAGGCGCGGGATTGGCCCAGTACTTC
D gene: NA
V gene: TRBV4-3
J gene: TRBJ2-5
clone size: once

CDR3 protein: CASSFGGGQETQYF
CDR3 DNA: TGTGCCAGCAGCTTTGGCGGGGGCCAAGAGACCCAGTACTTC
D gene: TRBD2
V gene: TRBV11-3
J gene: TRBJ2-5
clone size: NA

CDR3 protein: CASSPPRDRGTDTQYF
CDR3 DNA: TGTGCCAGCAGCCCCCCCCGGGACAGGGGCACAGATACGCAGTATTTT
D gene: TRBD1
V gene: TRBV7-9
J gene: TRBJ2-3
clone size: NA

CDR3 protein: CASSEAPGSAPLHF
CDR3 DNA: TGTGCCAGCAGTGAAGCACCGGGTTCGGCACCCCTCCACTTT
D gene: NA
V gene: TRBV6-1
J gene: TRBJ1-6
clone size: once

CDR3 protein: CASSRRGGTEAFF
CDR3 DNA: TGTGCCAGCAGCCGCAGGGGGGGCACTGAAGCTTTCTTT
D gene: TRBD1
V gene: TRBV4-2
J gene: TRBJ1-1
clone size: NA

CDR3 protein: CASSAVGQGGGRQETQYF
CDR3 DNA: TGCGCCAGCAGCGCGGTGGGACAGGGAGGAGGAAGGCAAGAGACCCAGTACTTC
D gene: TRBD1
V gene: TRBV5-1
J gene: TRBJ2-5
clone size: NA

CDR3 protein: CASSRGGAGGQNEQFF
CDR3 DNA: TGTGCCAGCAGCCGCGGCGGGGCGGGGGGCCAGAATGAGCAGTTCTTC
D gene: TRBD2
V gene: TRBV5-5
J gene: TRBJ2-1
clone size: NA

CDR3 protein: CASSKVSHQPQHF
CDR3 DNA: TGTGCCAGTAGTAAGGTCAGCCATCAGCCCCAGCATTTT
D gene: NA
V gene: TRBV19
J gene: TRBJ1-5
clone size: NA

CDR3 protein: CASSLLGNYNEQFF
CDR3 DNA: TGCGCCAGCAGCTTACTAGGGAACTACAATGAGCAGTTCTTC
D gene: NA
V gene: TRBV5-1
J gene: TRBJ2-1
clone size: once

CDR3 protein: CASSPGQGTEAFF
CDR3 DNA: TGTGCCAGCTCACCGGGCCAGGGGACTGAAGCTTTCTTT
D gene: NA
V gene: TRBV18
J gene: TRBJ1-1
clone size: NA

CDR3 protein: CASNLMVGMQPQHF
CDR3 DNA: TGTGCCAGCAATTTAATGGTGGGTATGCAGCCCCAGCATTTT
D gene: NA
V gene: TRBV28
J gene: TRBJ1-5
clone size: NA

CDR3 protein: CASSPGTGARYGYTF
CDR3 DNA: TGCGCCAGCAGCCCCGGGACAGGGGCTCGGTATGGCTACACCTTC
D gene: TRBD1
V gene: TRBV5-1
J gene: TRBJ1-2
clone size: NA

CDR3 protein: CASSQQGGWETQYF
CDR3 DNA: TGTGCCAGCAGCCAACAGGGGGGGTGGGAGACCCAGTACTTC
D gene: NA
V gene: TRBV7-2
J gene: TRBJ2-5
clone size: once

CDR3 protein: CASSFGGYNYGYTF
CDR3 DNA: TGTGCCAGCAGCTTTGGGGGGTATAACTATGGCTACACCTTC
D gene: NA
V gene: TRBV5-4
J gene: TRBJ1-2
clone size: NA

CDR3 protein: CASSTGQGAPLHF
CDR3 DNA: TGTGCCAGTAGTACCGGACAGGGGGCACCCCTCCACTTT
D gene: TRBD1
V gene: TRBV19
J gene: TRBJ1-6
clone size: NA

CDR3 protein: CASRAARTGETQYF
CDR3 DNA: TGTGCCAGCAGAGCTGCAAGAACGGGAGAGACCCAGTACTTC
D gene: NA
V gene: TRBV6-6
J gene: TRBJ2-5
clone size: few

CDR3 protein: CASSARDGYTF
CDR3 DNA: TGTGCCAGCAGCGCAAGGGATGGCTACACCTTC
D gene: NA
V gene: TRBV7-9
J gene: TRBJ1-2
clone size: NA

CDR3 protein: CASSISSDNQPQHF
CDR3 DNA: TGTGCCAGTAGTATCTCGTCGGACAATCAGCCCCAGCATTTT
D gene: NA
V gene: TRBV19
J gene: TRBJ1-5
clone size: NA

CDR3 protein: CASSYSFRGNEKLFF
CDR3 DNA: TGTGCCAGCAGTTACTCTTTCAGGGGTAATGAAAAACTGTTTTTT
D gene: NA
V gene: TRBV6-5
J gene: TRBJ1-4
clone size: NA

CDR3 protein: CASSLSFGGYEQYF
CDR3 DNA: TGTGCCAGCAGTCTTTCCTTTGGGGGGTACGAGCAGTACTTC
D gene: NA
V gene: TRBV28
J gene: TRBJ2-7
clone size: NA

CDR3 protein: CASSLGQGTVANYGYTF
CDR3 DNA: TGTGCCAGCAGCCTAGGACAGGGGACTGTGGCTAACTATGGCTACACCTTC
D gene: TRBD1
V gene: TRBV9
J gene: TRBJ1-2
clone size: NA

CDR3 protein: CASGLGQNNSPLHF
CDR3 DNA: TGTGCCAGCGGTTTGGGACAGAATAATTCACCCCTCCACTTT
D gene: TRBD1
V gene: TRBV28
J gene: TRBJ1-6
clone size: NA

CDR3 protein: CASSAYGGYGYTF
CDR3 DNA: TGTGCCAGCAGCGCGTACGGGGGCTATGGCTACACCTTC
D gene: NA
V gene: TRBV11-3
J gene: TRBJ1-2
clone size: once

CDR3 protein: CAWRYDRAFPYEQYF
CDR3 DNA: TGTGCCTGGAGATACGACAGGGCTTTCCCCTACGAGCAGTACTTC
D gene: TRBD1
V gene: TRBV30
J gene: TRBJ2-7
clone size: NA

CDR3 protein: CASSLYPQGAGGGDTQYF
CDR3 DNA: TGTGCCAGCAGTTTATACCCTCAAGGGGCGGGAGGGGGAGATACGCAGTATTTT
D gene: TRBD2
V gene: TRBV27
J gene: TRBJ2-3
clone size: once